Shown below are 18 T cell receptor beta chains from a single sample sequenced in a study of blood T cell repertoires in COVID-19. The assay was immunoSEQ multiplex PCR, and TCRdb's table has in-frame clones only and misses some. The profile shows tens of thousands of clones, around 85% of them singletons. What was sequenced was peripheral blood. These receptors all stem from a human donor in a cohort sampled during active COVID-19.

CDR3 in amino acids: CASSLGGEVIQETQYF. The CDR3 nucleotides read TGCGCCAGCAGCTTGGGCGGCGAAGTGATCCAAGAGACCCAGTACTTC. This chain joins TRBV5-1 and TRBJ2-5; D remains unclear. This CDR3 contains 16 residues. The germline V gene encodes CDR1 SGHRS and CDR2 YFSETQ. With 0 bases removed from V and 1 base from J, the gap between germline ends came to 13 bases.

The chain couples TRBV11-2 to TRBJ1-5; D remains unclear. V lost 6 bases and J lost 0, with 21 bases in between. Germline CDR1 and CDR2: SGHAT and FQNNGV. This CDR3 is built from 18 residues. CDR3 amino acids: CASSSRIGVAYSNQPQHF. The CDR3 coding sequence is TGTGCCAGCAGTTCTCGAATCGGGGTGGCGTATAGCAATCAGCCCCAGCATTTT.

J is TRBJ2-7 and V is TRBV15; 7 positions match TRBD2. CDR3 length: 13 amino acids. Looked up from germline, CDR1 is LNHNV and CDR2 is YYDKDF (reference sequence). V shed 8 bases and J 0 bases; nucleotides not matched to a gene: 4. CDR3 coding DNA: TGTGCCACCCGTACGGGGGGCTCCTACGAGCAGTACTTC. It encodes CATRTGGSYEQYF.

The chain carries TRBV4-3 and TRBJ1-6, with D unclear. The CDR3 has 16 residues. Trimming stripped 0 bases from V and 3 bases from J, with 9 bases between. Germline V gives CDR1 LGHNA, CDR2 YSLEER. The CDR3 coding sequence is TGCGCCAGCAGCCAAGATACGCGGGGCTATAATTCACCCCTCCACTTT. Translation gives CASSQDTRGYNSPLHF.

V and J are TRBV12-3 or TRBV12-4 and TRBJ1-6, with D unresolved. V lost 7 bases, J lost 9 bases, and 13 bases lay in between. CDR3 length equals 13 residues. The DNA of the CDR3 is TGTGCCAGCACCTTGGGCAGAAGTTCACCCCTCCACTTT. Translation gives CASTLGRSSPLHF.

This chain links TRBV30 with TRBJ2-7, with D possibly matching TRBD1 (6 bases). CDR3 length: 15 residues. Looked up from germline, CDR1 is GTSNPN and CDR2 is SVGIG (reference sequence). V lost 0 bases, J lost 0 bases, and 12 bases lay in between. Written as DNA, the CDR3 is TGTGCCTGGAGTGTAGGGCAGGACAGCTCCTACGAGCAGTACTTC. Protein: CAWSVGQDSSYEQYF. The variable domain in full, completed from reference TRBV30 and TRBJ2-7, reads SQTIHQWPATLVQPVGSPLSLECTVEGTSNPNLYWYRQAAGRGLQLLFYSVGIGQISSEVPQNLSASRPQDRQFILSSKKLLLSDSGFYLCAWSVGQDSSYEQYFGPGTRLTVT.

The rearrangement uses TRBV2 and TRBJ2-5; the D gene is possibly TRBD2 (6 bases). The ends were cut back, 4 bases at V and 5 bases at J, with 14 bases in the middle. This CDR3 comprises 14 residues. CDR1 SNHLY and CDR2 FYNNEI come from the germline V gene. CDR3 DNA sequence: TGTGCCAGCAGTGTAGGAGGGGTTCGGGAGACCCAGTACTTC. Translating it yields CASSVGGVRETQYF.

The V and J genes are TRBV10-3 and TRBJ2-3, with D possibly matching TRBD2 (6 bases). Trimming left V 4 bases short and J 4 bases short, with 12 bases between. Germline CDR1 and CDR2: ENHRY and SYGVKD. The CDR3 is made up of 14 amino acids. CDR3 region: CAISAEEGADTQYF. Here the CDR3 DNA reads TGTGCCATCAGTGCCGAGGAGGGCGCAGATACGCAGTATTTT.

This chain's CDR3 is CASSSRVYGYTF. CDR3 DNA: TGTGCCAGCAGTTCCCGGGTCTATGGCTACACCTTC. The rearrangement links TRBV28 to TRBJ1-2; D call uncertain. CDR3 length equals 12 residues. From germline, CDR1 is MDHEN and CDR2 SYDVKM. Trimming stripped 4 bases from V and 4 bases from J, with 7 bases between.

This rearrangement joins TRBV7-2 to TRBJ1-5; the D gene is possibly TRBD1 (6 bases). CDR1 is SGHTA and CDR2 is FQGNSA in the germline V gene. This CDR3 is 14 amino acids long. V was cut by 6 bases and J by 6 bases, with 15 bases left in between. The CDR3 DNA is TGTGCCAGCAGACAAACAGGGATGGGTCAGCCCCAGCATTTT. Translation gives CASRQTGMGQPQHF.

J is TRBJ2-7 and V is TRBV4-2, with 7 bases identical to TRBD2. Germline V lookup: CDR1 LGHNA, CDR2 YNFKEQ. The length of the CDR3 is 14 residues. V was pared by 0 bases and J by 3 bases, with 2 bases of the junction left unmatched. Written as DNA, the CDR3 is TGTGCCAGCAGCCAAGATGCTAGCGGCTACGAGCAGTACTTC. Protein: CASSQDASGYEQYF.

The V gene is TRBV11-1, the J gene TRBJ2-5; weak D call: TRBD2 (6 bases). CDR1 is SGHAT and CDR2 is FQDESV in the germline V gene (reference sequence). Trimming stripped 4 bases from V and 2 bases from J, with 17 bases between. The CDR3 runs to 16 residues. In DNA form, the CDR3 reads TGTGCCAGCAGCTCCAAGTTAAGGGGAGGACAAGAGACCCAGTACTTC. It yields the protein CASSSKLRGGQETQYF.

The chain employs TRBV2 and TRBJ1-5, with 7 bases fitting TRBD1. The germline V gene has CDR1 SNHLY and CDR2 FYNNEI. With V trimmed by 1 base and J by 10 bases, 7 bases remained unmatched. CDR3 length: 14 amino acids. CDR3 residues: CASSEVPGGGPQHF. The CDR3 DNA reads TGTGCCAGCAGTGAAGTCCCAGGGGGAGGCCCCCAGCATTTT.

The rearrangement uses TRBV18 and TRBJ2-7, with 10 bases fitting TRBD2. This CDR3 is 15 amino acids long. With V trimmed by 3 bases and J by 5 bases, 7 bases remained unmatched. Germline V lookup: CDR1 KGHSH, CDR2 LQKENI. CDR3 in amino acids: CASSPASGSPHEQYF. The CDR3 DNA reads TGTGCCAGCTCACCGGCTAGCGGGAGTCCCCACGAGCAGTACTTC.

V and J are TRBV30 and TRBJ2-7, with 10 bases fitting TRBD1. Germline CDR1 reads GTSNPN; CDR2 reads SVGIG (reference sequence). This CDR3 region has 15 residues. With V trimmed by 5 bases and J by 4 bases, 11 bases remained unmatched. The CDR3 spells CAWATRGQGRYEQYF. The CDR3 DNA follows: TGTGCCTGGGCCACCCGGGGACAGGGGAGGTACGAGCAGTACTTC.

The chain uses TRBV9 and TRBJ2-2, with 9 bases identical to TRBD2. CDR1 is SGDLS, CDR2 YYNGEE, per germline. The CDR3 loop spans 16 amino acids. Germline trimming cut 3 bases from V and 4 bases from J; bases unmatched to any gene: 7. The CDR3 region is CASSGKRGATTGELFF. CDR3 nucleotide sequence: TGTGCCAGCAGCGGTAAGCGGGGGGCTACCACCGGGGAGCTGTTTTTT.

The CDR3 is CASSPNLGLEAFF. CDR3 in DNA: TGTGCCAGCAGCCCAAACCTGGGCCTCGAAGCTTTCTTT. The chain is built from TRBV13 and TRBJ1-1; D is ambiguous. V was pared by 5 bases and J by 8 bases, with 15 bases between. The CDR3 totals 13 residues. CDR1 and CDR2 from the germline V gene are PRHDT and FYEKMQ (reference sequence).

The rearrangement links TRBV12-3 or TRBV12-4 to TRBJ1-2; D is uncertain. Trimming took 4 bases from V and 8 from J, leaving 11 bases between them. The CDR3 loop spans 12 amino acids. CDR3 region: CASSSSRNGYTF. For the CDR3, the DNA is TGTGCCAGCAGTTCATCTAGGAACGGCTACACCTTC.